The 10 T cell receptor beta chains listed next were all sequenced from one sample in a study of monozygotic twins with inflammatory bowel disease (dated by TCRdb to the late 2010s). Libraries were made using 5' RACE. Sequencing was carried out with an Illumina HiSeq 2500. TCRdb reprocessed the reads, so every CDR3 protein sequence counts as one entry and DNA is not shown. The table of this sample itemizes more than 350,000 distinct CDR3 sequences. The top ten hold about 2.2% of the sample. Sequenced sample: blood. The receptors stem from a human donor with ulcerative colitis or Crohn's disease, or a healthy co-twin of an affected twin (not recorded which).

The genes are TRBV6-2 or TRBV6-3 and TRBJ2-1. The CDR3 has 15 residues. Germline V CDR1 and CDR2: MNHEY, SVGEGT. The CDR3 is CASSYRHQKNNEQFF.

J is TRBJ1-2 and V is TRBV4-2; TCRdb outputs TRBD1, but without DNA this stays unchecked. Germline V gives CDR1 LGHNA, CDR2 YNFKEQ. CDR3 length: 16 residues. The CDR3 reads CASSQDITGVYYGYTF.

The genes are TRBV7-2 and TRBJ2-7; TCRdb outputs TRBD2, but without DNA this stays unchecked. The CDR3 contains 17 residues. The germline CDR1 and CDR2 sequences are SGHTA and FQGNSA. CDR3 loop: CASSRGGSGGSSYEQYF.

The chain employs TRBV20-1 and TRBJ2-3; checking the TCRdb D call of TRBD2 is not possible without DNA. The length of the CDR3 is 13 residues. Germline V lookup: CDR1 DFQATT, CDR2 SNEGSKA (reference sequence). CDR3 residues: CSANSGYTDTQYF.

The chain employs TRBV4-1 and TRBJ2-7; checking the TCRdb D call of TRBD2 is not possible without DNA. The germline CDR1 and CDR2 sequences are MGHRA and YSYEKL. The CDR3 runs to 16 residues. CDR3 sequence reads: CASSQSSGGRSYEQYF.

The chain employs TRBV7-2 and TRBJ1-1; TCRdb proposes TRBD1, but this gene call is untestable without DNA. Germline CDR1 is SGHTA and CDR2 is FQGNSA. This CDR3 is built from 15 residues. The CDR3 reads CASSINRGMNTEAFF.

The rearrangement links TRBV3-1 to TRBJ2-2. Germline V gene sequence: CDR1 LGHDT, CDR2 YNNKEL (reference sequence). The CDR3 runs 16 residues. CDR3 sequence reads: CASSQDLGGNTGELFF.

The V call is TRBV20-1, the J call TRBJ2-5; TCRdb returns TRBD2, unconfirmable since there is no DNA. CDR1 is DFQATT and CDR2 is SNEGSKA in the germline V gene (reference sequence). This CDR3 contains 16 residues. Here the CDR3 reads CSAPHWTSGGPKTQYF.

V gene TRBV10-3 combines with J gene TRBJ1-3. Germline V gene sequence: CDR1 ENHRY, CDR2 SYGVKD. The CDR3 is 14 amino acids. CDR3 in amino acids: CAISEDSSGNTIYF.

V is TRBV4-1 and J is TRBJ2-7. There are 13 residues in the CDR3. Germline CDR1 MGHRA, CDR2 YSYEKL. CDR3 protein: CASSQEGIHEQYF.